This T cell receptor (beta chain) was observed in a study of identical twins. Study findings and constraints: Abundant cord blood beta clonotypes carried fewer insertions; memory repertoires showed none. Cross-sectional statistical analysis was relied on for the conclusions, without the same donors being followed. Twins shared out-of-frame alpha sequences with excess low generation probability.

About this clonotype itself: Its target is not known.

The CDR3 sequence is 15 residues long. Trimming stripped 5 bases from V and 7 bases from J, with 18 bases between. CDR1 SGHTA and CDR2 FQGTGA come from the germline V gene. TCRdb redid the calling of the 5' RACE reads with MiXCR, one entry per CDR3 protein. Among about 530,000 distinct CDR3 sequences listed, about a fifth were seen once. A further study also used this sample, focusing on yellow fever vaccine responses in identical twins.

The chain recombines TRBV7-3 with TRBJ2-1, with TRBD2 as a possible D gene (6 bases). The sample was CD4+ T cells sorted from blood. This sequence was found in a woman younger than 35 in good health. CDR3 sequence: CASSPSRGSRNEQFF. CDR3 bases: TGTGCCAGCAGCCCCTCCCGGGGGAGCAGGAATGAGCAGTTCTTC.